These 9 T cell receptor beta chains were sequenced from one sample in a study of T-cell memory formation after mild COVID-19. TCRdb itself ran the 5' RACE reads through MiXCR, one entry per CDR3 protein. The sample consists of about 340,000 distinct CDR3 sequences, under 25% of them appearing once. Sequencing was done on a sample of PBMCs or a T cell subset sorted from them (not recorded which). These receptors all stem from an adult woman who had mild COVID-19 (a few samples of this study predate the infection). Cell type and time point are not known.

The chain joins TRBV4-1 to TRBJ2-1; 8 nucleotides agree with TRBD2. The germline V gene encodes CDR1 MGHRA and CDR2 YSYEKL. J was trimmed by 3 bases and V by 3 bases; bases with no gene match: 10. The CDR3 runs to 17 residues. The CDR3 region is CASSQGVSSGVYNEQFF. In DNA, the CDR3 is TGCGCCAGCAGCCAGGGCGTGAGTAGCGGGGTCTACAATGAGCAGTTCTTC.

The CDR3: CASSLGYAEAFF. The CDR3 DNA sequence: TGTGCCAGCAGCTTGGGGTACGCTGAAGCTTTCTTT. V gene TRBV5-6 combines with J gene TRBJ1-1; D not certain. V was pared by 0 bases and J by 6 bases, with 6 bases between. CDR1 and CDR2 (germline): SGHDT, YYEEEE. CDR3 length: 12 amino acids.

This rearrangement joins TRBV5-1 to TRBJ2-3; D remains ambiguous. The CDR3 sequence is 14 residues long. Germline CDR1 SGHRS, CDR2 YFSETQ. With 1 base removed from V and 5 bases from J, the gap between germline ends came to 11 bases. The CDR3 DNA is TGCGCCAGCAGCTTGAGATCCGGTGGAGATACGCAGTATTTT. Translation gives CASSLRSGGDTQYF.

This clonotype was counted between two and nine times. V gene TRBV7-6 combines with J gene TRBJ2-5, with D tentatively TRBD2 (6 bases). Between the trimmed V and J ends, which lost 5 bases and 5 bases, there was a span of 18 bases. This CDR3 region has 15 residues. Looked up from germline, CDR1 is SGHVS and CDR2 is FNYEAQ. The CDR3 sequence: CASSARGGDRETQYF. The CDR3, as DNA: TGTGCCAGCAGCGCCAGAGGCGGGGATCGGGAGACCCAGTACTTC.

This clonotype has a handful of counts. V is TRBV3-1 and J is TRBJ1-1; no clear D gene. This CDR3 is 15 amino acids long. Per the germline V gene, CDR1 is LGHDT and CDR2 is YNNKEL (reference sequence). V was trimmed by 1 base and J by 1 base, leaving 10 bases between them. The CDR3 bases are TGTGCCAGCAGCCAAGTCTATTGGGGGAACACTGAAGCTTTCTTT. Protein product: CASSQVYWGNTEAFF.

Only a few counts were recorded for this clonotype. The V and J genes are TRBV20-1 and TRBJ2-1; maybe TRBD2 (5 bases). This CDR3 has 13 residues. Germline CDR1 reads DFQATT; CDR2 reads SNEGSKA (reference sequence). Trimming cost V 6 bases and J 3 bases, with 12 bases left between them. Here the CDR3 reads CSALGSSYNEQFF. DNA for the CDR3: TGCAGTGCCCTTGGGAGCAGCTACAATGAGCAGTTCTTC.

The CDR3 nucleotides are TGTGCCAGCACGGTAAGGATGAACACTGAAGCTTTCTTT. Its translation is CASTVRMNTEAFF. The rearrangement uses TRBV6-1 and TRBJ1-1; D not certain. Trimming pared 7 bases from V and 0 bases from J, leaving 9 bases between. The CDR3 sequence is 13 residues long. Germline V lookup: CDR1 MNHNS, CDR2 SASEGT.

The CDR3 DNA reads TGTGCCAGCAGCGCGGGACAGGGGGCGCGGGAGACCCAGTACTTC. Amino acids: CASSAGQGARETQYF. The J gene is TRBJ2-5, the V gene TRBV9; 12 nucleotides match TRBD1. The length of the CDR3 is 15 residues. Germline V gene sequence: CDR1 SGDLS, CDR2 YYNGEE. J was trimmed by 5 bases and V by 3 bases; bases with no gene match: 5.

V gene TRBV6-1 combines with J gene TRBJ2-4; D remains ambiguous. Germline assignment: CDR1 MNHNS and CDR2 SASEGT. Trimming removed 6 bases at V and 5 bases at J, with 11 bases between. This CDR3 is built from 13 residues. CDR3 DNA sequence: TGTGCCAGCAGCGATGTGGCAGAAAACATTCAGTACTTC. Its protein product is CASSDVAENIQYF.